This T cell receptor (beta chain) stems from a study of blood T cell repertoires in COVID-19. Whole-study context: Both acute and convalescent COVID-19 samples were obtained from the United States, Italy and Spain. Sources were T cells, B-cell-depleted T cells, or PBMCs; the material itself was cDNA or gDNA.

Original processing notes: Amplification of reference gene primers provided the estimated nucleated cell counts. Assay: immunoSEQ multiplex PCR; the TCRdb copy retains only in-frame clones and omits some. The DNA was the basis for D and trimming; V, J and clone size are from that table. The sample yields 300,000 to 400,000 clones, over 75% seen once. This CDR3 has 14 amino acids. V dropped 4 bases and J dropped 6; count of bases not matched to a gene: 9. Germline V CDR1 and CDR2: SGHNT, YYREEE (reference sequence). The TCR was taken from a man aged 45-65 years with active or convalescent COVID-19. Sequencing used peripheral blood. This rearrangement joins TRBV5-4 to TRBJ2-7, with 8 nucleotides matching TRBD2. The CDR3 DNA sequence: TGTGCCAGCAGCGGCAGGAGCGGGGGCGGCGAGCAGTACTTC. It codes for CASSGRSGGGEQYF.